This T cell receptor beta chain was captured in a study of cytomegalovirus exposure and HLA in healthy donors. Study details: When just under 400 donors were genotyped, over 80% of them were found to fall in the Caucasian-associated ancestry cluster. Study-wide results and limits: Available immune exposure information was restricted to CMV serostatus only.

The CDR3 has 16 residues. In germline, CDR1 is LGHNA, CDR2 YSLEER. The junction had 5 bases not matched to a gene; V was cut back by 0 bases and J by 0 bases. PCR amplification relied on 60 Vbeta primers (plus 13 Jbeta primers). Here immunoSEQ multiplex PCR was the method, and the copy in TCRdb shows in-frame clones only, minus some. The table shows over 150,000 clones, with about 80% occurring only once. Worth noting for this clone: No antigen is known for it.

The genes are TRBV4-3 and TRBJ2-7; 7 bases line up with TRBD1. The sequence was obtained from a man younger than 40 in good health and CMV-seropositive. Specimen: PBMCs. This CDR3 reads CASSQDATGFSYEQYF. DNA of the CDR3: TGCGCCAGCAGCCAAGATGCGACAGGGTTCTCCTACGAGCAGTACTTC.